These 3 T cell receptor beta chains were sequenced from one sample in a study of T cells in Graves' hyperthyroidism and ophthalmopathy. The CDR3 regions of TCR beta were amplified from RNA transcripts. Using the HTBI primer set, a first-round RT-PCR was run on the TCR CDR3. MiXCR was run by TCRdb on the multiplex PCR reads, yielding one entry per CDR3 protein. Seen here are fewer than 650,000 distinct CDR3 sequences, 13% to 15% observed once, and the top ten hold around 7%. The sequencing input was blood. The source is a woman younger than 30 with Graves' ophthalmopathy.

As to this clonotype: Since a much larger clone is just one base distant, this may be a read error. This chain links TRBV2 with TRBJ2-7; TRBD2 aligns across 7 bases. From germline, CDR1 is SNHLY and CDR2 FYNNEI. The CDR3 has 10 amino acids. The CDR3, as DNA: TGTGACAGCGGGGCCTACGAGCAGTACTTC. Its translation: CDSGAYEQYF.

The table lists this clonotype with a few counts. This rearrangement joins TRBV7-9 to TRBJ2-7; TRBD1 matches at 8 bases. Trimming took 4 bases from V and 5 from J; bases not matched to a gene: 10. CDR1 SEHNR and CDR2 FQNEAQ come from the germline V gene (reference sequence). The CDR3 totals 15 residues. The CDR3 sequence: CASSSTQTGVHEQYF. CDR3 nucleotides: TGTGCCAGCAGCTCCACCCAGACAGGGGTCCACGAGCAGTACTTC.

This clonotype was observed a handful of times. Given a much more abundant clone one base away, this may be a read error. The rearrangement joins TRBV2 to TRBJ1-1, with 7 nucleotides matching TRBD1. After removal of 6 bases from V and 6 bases from J, the junction contained 7 bases not matched to a gene. CDR3 length equals 13 residues. CDR1 SNHLY and CDR2 FYNNEI come from the germline V gene. The CDR3 sequence is CASRTGSRAEAFF. DNA for the CDR3: TGTGCCAGCAGGACAGGGTCTCGGGCTGAAGCTTTCTTT.